These 22 T cell receptor beta chains were sequenced from one sample in a study of blood T cell repertoires in COVID-19. Using immunoSEQ multiplex PCR, the repertoire was profiled, and TCRdb retains in-frame clones only, with some absent. The profile shows 120,000 to 150,000 clones, roughly 88% of them singletons. The sequencing sample was made of peripheral blood. The source of these receptors is a man aged 55-75 years with active or convalescent COVID-19.

The V call is TRBV28, the J call TRBJ1-5, with TRBD1 as a possible D gene (6 bases). V was shortened by 2 bases and J by 4 bases, with 12 bases between the two germline ends. Germline-derived CDR1 and CDR2 are MDHEN and SYDVKM. The CDR3 is 15 residues long. CDR3 amino acids: CASSLPQGQNQPQHF. The DNA of the CDR3 is TGTGCCAGCAGTTTACCCCAGGGGCAAAATCAGCCCCAGCATTTT.

This clone came up a few times. The chain recombines TRBV6-6 with TRBJ1-1; D possibly corresponds to TRBD1 (6 bases). Germline CDR1 and CDR2: MNHNY and SVGAGI (reference sequence). The CDR3 totals 14 residues. V lost 4 bases and J 7 bases, leaving 16 bases between the germline ends. CDR3 loop: CASSCVGADCEAFF. CDR3 bases: TGTGCCAGCAGTTGTGTGGGGGCGGACTGTGAAGCTTTCTTT.

This clone came up once. The gene calls are TRBV28 and TRBJ1-2, with D uncertain. The CDR3 is made up of 15 amino acids. V was trimmed by 6 bases and J by 0 bases, leaving 14 bases between them. Germline V lookup: CDR1 MDHEN, CDR2 SYDVKM. The CDR3 sequence: CASSTLGHTNYGYTF. The CDR3 DNA follows: TGTGCCAGCAGCACTCTGGGCCATACTAACTATGGCTACACCTTC.

V usage is TRBV29-1 and J usage is TRBJ2-7; 9 nucleotides align to TRBD1. CDR1 is SQVTM and CDR2 is ANQGSEA in the germline V gene. J was trimmed by 1 base and V by 6 bases; bases with no gene match: 7. This CDR3 comprises 14 residues. CDR3 bases: TGCAGCGTGGTGGGGGACAGGGCTTCCTACGAGCAGTACTTC. Translated: CSVVGDRASYEQYF.

This chain connects TRBV14 to TRBJ2-2, with a tentative D call TRBD2 (6 bases). Germline V lookup: CDR1 SGHDN, CDR2 FVKESK. This CDR3 spans 15 amino acids. Trimming took off 1 base at V and 2 bases at J, with 8 bases between the two ends. The CDR3 DNA follows: TGTGCCAGCAGCCAAGCGGGAGCCAACACCGGGGAGCTGTTTTTT. Its translation is CASSQAGANTGELFF.

The rearrangement joins TRBV19 to TRBJ1-1; 7 nucleotides align to TRBD1. CDR3 length: 12 residues. CDR1 and CDR2 from the germline V gene are LNHDA and SQIVND (reference sequence). V trimming: 7 bases; J trimming: 8 bases; junction bases outside the gene matches: 7. The CDR3 region has the DNA TGTGCCAGTACCGGGACAGTTGGAGAAGCTTTCTTT. Translating it yields CASTGTVGEAFF.

In this sample, this clone turned up once. The CDR3 region has the DNA TGTGCCAGCAGCTCCCCTGGGTGGGGCGAGCAGTTCTTC. Translating gives CASSSPGWGEQFF. The rearrangement joins TRBV5-4 to TRBJ2-1, with a weak D call TRBD1 (5 bases). The CDR3 length is 13 residues. Germline V gene lookup returns CDR1 SGHNT and CDR2 YYREEE (reference sequence). The V gene lost 3 bases and the J gene lost 10 bases, with 14 bases spanning the gap.

Only one count was recorded for this clone. V is TRBV21-1 and J is TRBJ2-7; the table's D call, TRBD1, has no DNA check behind it. TRBV21-1 is flagged as a pseudogene. The CDR3 has 12 residues. DNA for the CDR3: TGTGCCAGCAGCAAAGAGGGGTACGAGCAGTACTTC. It encodes CASSKEGYEQYF.

CDR3 region: CASSLGRGTIKREQYF. CDR3 nucleotides: TGTGCCAGCAGCTTAGGTCGGGGGACTATAAAACGAGAGCAGTACTTC. V is TRBV11-2 and J is TRBJ2-7, with 7 positions matching TRBD2. After removal of 1 base from V and 7 bases from J, the junction contained 13 bases not matched to a gene. The germline CDR1 and CDR2 sequences are SGHAT and FQNNGV. The CDR3 is 16 amino acids.

This clone was detected many times. J is TRBJ2-2 and V is TRBV6-1, with D possibly TRBD1 on 5 matching bases. The V end lost 2 bases, the J end lost 5 bases, and 12 bases lay between the germline ends. The CDR3 sequence is 15 residues long. The V gene's germline CDR1 is MNHNS and CDR2 SASEGT. The CDR3 nucleotides are TGTGCCAGCAGTGAACCGACAGTCGTTACCGGGGAGCTGTTTTTT. As protein: CASSEPTVVTGELFF.

This chain uses TRBV7-9 with TRBJ2-3; 9 bases map to TRBD2. The CDR3 totals 18 residues. The germline V gene encodes CDR1 SEHNR and CDR2 FQNEAQ (reference sequence). V dropped 2 bases and J dropped 2; count of bases not matched to a gene: 11. CDR3 region: CASSLTRTLAGATDTQYF. The DNA of the CDR3 is TGTGCCAGCAGCTTAACCCGGACTTTAGCGGGAGCCACAGATACGCAGTATTTT. The complete variable domain, with remaining parts taken from reference TRBV7-9 and TRBJ2-3, reads DTGVSQNPRHKITKRGQNVTFRCDPISEHNRLYWYRQTLGQGPEFLTYFQNEAQLEKSRLLSDRFSAERPKGSFSTLEIQRTEQGDSAMYLCASSLTRTLAGATDTQYFGPGTRLTVL.

V is TRBV5-1 and J is TRBJ1-3; D unresolved. Germline CDR1 SGHRS, CDR2 YFSETQ. Between the trimmed V and J ends, which lost 0 bases and 0 bases, there was a span of 7 bases. The CDR3 runs to 15 residues. CDR3 region: CASSLDLSSGNTIYF. The CDR3 DNA follows: TGCGCCAGCAGCTTGGATCTTTCCTCTGGAAACACCATATATTTT. Supplemented by reference TRBV5-1 and TRBJ1-3, the full variable domain reads KAGVTQTPRYLIKTRGQQVTLSCSPISGHRSVSWYQQTPGQGLQFLFEYFSETQRNKGNFPGRFSGRQFSNSRSEMNVSTLELGDSALYLCASSLDLSSGNTIYFGEGSWLTVV.

The rearrangement joins TRBV5-1 to TRBJ1-4; D gene uncertain. The germline V and J ends were trimmed by 5 bases and 8 bases, with 13 bases remaining between them. Germline CDR1 is SGHRS and CDR2 is YFSETQ. CDR3 length equals 13 residues. The CDR3 protein is CASSARRGEKLFF. In nucleotides, the CDR3 is TGCGCCAGCAGTGCCAGGCGTGGGGAAAAACTGTTTTTT. The full variable domain, completed using reference TRBV5-1 and TRBJ1-4, is KAGVTQTPRYLIKTRGQQVTLSCSPISGHRSVSWYQQTPGQGLQFLFEYFSETQRNKGNFPGRFSGRQFSNSRSEMNVSTLELGDSALYLCASSARRGEKLFFGSGTQLSVL.

The genes are TRBV5-1 and TRBJ2-1; 10 bases map to TRBD2. The CDR3 contains 15 residues. The germline gives CDR1 SGHRS, CDR2 YFSETQ. V lost 3 bases to trimming and J lost 9 bases; unmatched junction nucleotides: 9. The DNA of the CDR3 is TGCGCCAGCAGCTACTTAGCGGGAGGACGGGGTGAGCAGTTCTTC. Protein product: CASSYLAGGRGEQFF.

The V gene is TRBV28, the J gene TRBJ2-3, with 7 nucleotides matching TRBD1. The germline gives CDR1 MDHEN, CDR2 SYDVKM. The CDR3 has 15 amino acids. The trim removed 3 bases at V and 3 bases at J, leaving 6 bases unmatched. The DNA for the CDR3 is TGTGCCAGCAGTTTGACAGGGTTTTGGACAGATACGCAGTATTTT. Residues: CASSLTGFWTDTQYF.

The chain has TRBV5-6 and TRBJ2-1; a weak D match, TRBD2 (5 bases). Germline lookup yields CDR1 SGHDT and CDR2 YYEEEE. The CDR3 spans 13 residues. The ends were cut back, 0 bases at V and 11 bases at J, with 12 bases in the middle. The CDR3 loop is CASSLDGTSKQFF. The CDR3 DNA is TGTGCCAGCAGCTTGGACGGTACTAGTAAGCAGTTCTTC.

The chain has TRBV10-3 and TRBJ2-5; possibly TRBD1 for D (5 bases). Between the trimmed V and J ends, which lost 3 bases and 5 bases, there was a span of 10 bases. Germline CDR1 and CDR2: ENHRY and SYGVKD. The CDR3 totals 13 residues. CDR3 nucleotides: TGTGCCATCAGTGAAGGGGTCGAGGAGACCCAGTACTTC. This sequence encodes CAISEGVEETQYF.

This chain uses TRBV4-1 with TRBJ1-4; D unclear. Germline CDR1 and CDR2: MGHRA and YSYEKL. The CDR3 sequence is 13 residues long. V shed 4 bases and J shed 8 bases, with 11 bases lying between them. The CDR3, as DNA: TGCGCCAGCAGCCTGGTGGCGGGGGAAAAACTGTTTTTT. This gives the protein CASSLVAGEKLFF.

This clone has a single count. The chain is built from TRBV4-1 and TRBJ2-3, with a possible D match to TRBD2 (5 bases). The CDR3 loop spans 16 amino acids. Trimming removed 4 bases from V and 3 bases from J, with 17 bases in between. The germline V gene has CDR1 MGHRA and CDR2 YSYEKL. The CDR3: CASSPRAGPGTDTQYF. In DNA, the CDR3 is TGCGCCAGCAGCCCGCGGGCGGGCCCCGGGACAGATACGCAGTATTTT.

J is TRBJ2-2 and V is TRBV29-1; TRBD1 might be the D (6 bases). CDR1 is SQVTM and CDR2 is ANQGSEA in the germline V gene. Trimming removed 3 bases at V and 0 bases at J, with 20 bases between. This CDR3 has 18 amino acids. CDR3: CSVEMRHPQGPNTGELFF. The CDR3 DNA reads TGCAGCGTTGAGATGCGGCACCCACAGGGTCCGAACACCGGGGAGCTGTTTTTT.

The chain carries TRBV2 and TRBJ1-1; D gene ambiguous. The ends were cut back, 10 bases at V and 1 base at J, with 16 bases in the middle. Per the germline V gene, CDR1 is SNHLY and CDR2 is FYNNEI. This CDR3 has 14 amino acids. The DNA of the CDR3 is TGTGCCAACACCGCCGTCCCCAGGAACACTGAAGCTTTCTTT. Translation gives CANTAVPRNTEAFF.

The chain has TRBV7-6 and TRBJ2-3, with D uncertain. V lost 1 base, J lost 1 base, and 15 bases lay in between. The CDR3 length is 17 residues. CDR1 and CDR2 from the germline V gene are SGHVS and FNYEAQ. CDR3 bases: TGTGCCAGCAGCTTAGGTTCCCGCAGGCTCCGCACAGATACGCAGTATTTT. Encoded protein: CASSLGSRRLRTDTQYF. The complete variable domain, with remaining parts taken from reference TRBV7-6 and TRBJ2-3, reads GAGVSQSPRYKVTKRGQDVALRCDPISGHVSLYWYRQALGQGPEFLTYFNYEAQQDKSGLPNDRFSAERPEGSISTLTIQRTEQRDSAMYRCASSLGSRRLRTDTQYFGPGTRLTVL.